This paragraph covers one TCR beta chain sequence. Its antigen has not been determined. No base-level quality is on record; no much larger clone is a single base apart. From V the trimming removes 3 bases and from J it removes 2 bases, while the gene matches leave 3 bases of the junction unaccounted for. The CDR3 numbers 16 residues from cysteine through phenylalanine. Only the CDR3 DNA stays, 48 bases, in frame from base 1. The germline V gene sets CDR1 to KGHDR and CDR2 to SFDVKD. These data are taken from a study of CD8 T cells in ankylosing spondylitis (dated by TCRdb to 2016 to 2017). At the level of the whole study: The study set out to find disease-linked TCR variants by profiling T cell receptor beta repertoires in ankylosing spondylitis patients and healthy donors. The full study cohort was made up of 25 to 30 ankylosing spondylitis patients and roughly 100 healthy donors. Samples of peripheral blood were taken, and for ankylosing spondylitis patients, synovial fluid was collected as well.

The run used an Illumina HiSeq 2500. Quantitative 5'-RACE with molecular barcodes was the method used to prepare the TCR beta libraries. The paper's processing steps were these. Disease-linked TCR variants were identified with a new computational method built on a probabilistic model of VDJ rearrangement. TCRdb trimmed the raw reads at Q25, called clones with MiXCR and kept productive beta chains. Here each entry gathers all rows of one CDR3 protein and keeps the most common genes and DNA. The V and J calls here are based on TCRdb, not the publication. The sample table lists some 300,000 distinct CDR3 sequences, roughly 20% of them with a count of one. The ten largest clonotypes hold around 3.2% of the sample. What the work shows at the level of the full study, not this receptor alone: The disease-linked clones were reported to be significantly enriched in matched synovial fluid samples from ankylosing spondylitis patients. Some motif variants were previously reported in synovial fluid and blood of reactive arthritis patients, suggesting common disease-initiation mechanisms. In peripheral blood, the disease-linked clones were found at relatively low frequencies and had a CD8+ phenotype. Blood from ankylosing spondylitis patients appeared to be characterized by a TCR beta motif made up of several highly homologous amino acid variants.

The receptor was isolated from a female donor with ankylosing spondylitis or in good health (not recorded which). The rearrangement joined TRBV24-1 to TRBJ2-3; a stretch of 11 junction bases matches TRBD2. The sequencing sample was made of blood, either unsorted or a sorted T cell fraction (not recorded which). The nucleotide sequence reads TGTGCCACCAGTGATCCGGGACTAGCGGCCACAGATACGCAGTATTTT. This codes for CATSDPGLAATDTQYF.